The 2 T cell receptor beta chains listed next were all sequenced from one sample in a study of cytomegalovirus exposure and HLA in healthy donors (dated by TCRdb to the late 2010s). To prepare the library, the immunoSEQ multiplex PCR assay was applied. A mixture of 60 forward primers for TCR Vbeta segments and 13 reverse primers for TCR Jbeta segments was used in the multiplex PCR. As stored in TCRdb, this immuneACCESS dataset retains in-frame rearrangements with V and J assigned. A fraction of the clones does not appear; measured against another copy, unresolved V genes explain less than half of the discrepancy, and the remainder lacks a known reason. Across this sample there are over 100,000 clones, with 55% to 65% seen only once. Jointly, the top ten make up about 9.1% of the sample. The sample was PBMCs. The receptors were gathered from a man in his forties in good health and CMV-seropositive.

The chain combines TRBV7-9 with TRBJ1-2; tentatively, D is TRBD1 (5 bases). Looked up from germline, CDR1 is SEHNR and CDR2 is FQNEAQ (reference sequence). CDR3 length: 13 residues. V was cut by 3 bases and J by 8 bases, with 13 bases left in between. The CDR3 DNA reads TGTGCCAGCAGCTTGAGCAGGGCTGAGGGCTACACCTTC. It specifies CASSLSRAEGYTF.

This clone has a single count. J is TRBJ1-5 and V is TRBV19; D is possibly TRBD1 (6 bases). The germline V gene encodes CDR1 LNHDA and CDR2 SQIVND (reference sequence). There are 15 residues in the CDR3. The V gene lost 3 bases and the J gene lost 4 bases, with 13 bases spanning the gap. This CDR3 is CASSIIRDKNQPQHF. The CDR3 nucleotides read TGTGCCAGTAGTATCATCCGGGACAAGAATCAGCCCCAGCATTTT. The full variable domain, completed using reference TRBV19 and TRBJ1-5, is DGGITQSPKYLFRKEGQNVTLSCEQNLNHDAMYWYRQDPGQGLRLIYYSQIVNDFQKGDIAEGYSVSREKKESFPLTVTSAQKNPTAFYLCASSIIRDKNQPQHFGDGTRLSIL.